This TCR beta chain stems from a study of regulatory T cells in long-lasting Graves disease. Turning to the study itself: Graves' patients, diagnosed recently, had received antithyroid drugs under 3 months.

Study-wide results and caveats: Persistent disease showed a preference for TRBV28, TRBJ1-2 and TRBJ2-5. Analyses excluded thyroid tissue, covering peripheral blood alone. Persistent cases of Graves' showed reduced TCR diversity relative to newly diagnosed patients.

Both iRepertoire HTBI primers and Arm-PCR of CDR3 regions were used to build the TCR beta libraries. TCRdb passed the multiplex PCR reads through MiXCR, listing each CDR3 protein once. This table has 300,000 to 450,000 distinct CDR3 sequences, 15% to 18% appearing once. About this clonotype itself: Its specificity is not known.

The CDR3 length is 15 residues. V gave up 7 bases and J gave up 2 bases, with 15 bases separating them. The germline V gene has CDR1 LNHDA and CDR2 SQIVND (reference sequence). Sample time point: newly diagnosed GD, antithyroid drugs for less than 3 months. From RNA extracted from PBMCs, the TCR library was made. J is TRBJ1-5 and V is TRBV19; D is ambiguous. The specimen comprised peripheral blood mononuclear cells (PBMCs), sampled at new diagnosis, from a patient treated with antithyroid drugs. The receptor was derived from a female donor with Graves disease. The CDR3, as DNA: TGTGCCAGTATCGGGTACGGGGTGGGCAATCAGCCCCAGCATTTT. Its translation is CASIGYGVGNQPQHF. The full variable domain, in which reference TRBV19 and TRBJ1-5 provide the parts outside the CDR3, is DGGITQSPKYLFRKEGQNVTLSCEQNLNHDAMYWYRQDPGQGLRLIYYSQIVNDFQKGDIAEGYSVSREKKESFPLTVTSAQKNPTAFYLCASIGYGVGNQPQHFGDGTRLSIL.